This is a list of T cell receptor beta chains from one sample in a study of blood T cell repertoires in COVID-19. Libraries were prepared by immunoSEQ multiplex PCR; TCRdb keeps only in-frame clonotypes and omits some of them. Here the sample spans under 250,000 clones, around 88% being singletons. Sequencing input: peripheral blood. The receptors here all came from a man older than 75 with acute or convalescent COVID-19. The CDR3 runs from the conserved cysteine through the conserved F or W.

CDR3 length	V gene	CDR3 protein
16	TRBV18	CATDLVPGQTNYGYTF
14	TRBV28	CASTGTGKITEAFF
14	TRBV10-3	CAISGDRGLNEQYF
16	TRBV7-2	CASSPSRGGGNQPQHF
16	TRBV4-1	CASSRGSSSYNSPLHF
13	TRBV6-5	CAINPGHGTGGFF
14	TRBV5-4	CASSLRVEGYGYTF
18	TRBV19	CASSSRRGQRDYNSPLHF
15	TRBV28	CASSLGGGGSYGYTF
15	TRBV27	CASSFTGFRNNEQFF
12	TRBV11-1	CASSLASYEQYF
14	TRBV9	CASSVAGRNNEQYF
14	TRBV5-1	CASSLGTVTGELFF
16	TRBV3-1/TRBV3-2	CASSQDEGVYGKGYTF
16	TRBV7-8	CASSLVRESSYNEQFF
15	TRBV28	CATFKGGLFNYGYTF
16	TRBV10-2	CASSDRVTGGGNTIYF
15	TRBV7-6	CASSSRTGDTGELFF
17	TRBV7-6	CASSLDGLAGRIDTQYF
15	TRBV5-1	CASSMDRASGNTIYF